The subject of this entry is one TCR beta chain. Sequencing was performed with immunoSEQ multiplex PCR; in TCRdb, only in-frame clones are kept and a portion is missing. The table lists about 160,000 clones, about four fifths of them singletons. The sample originates from a study of blood T cell repertoires in COVID-19. V lost 10 bases, J lost 8 bases, and 14 bases lay in between. The germline V gene encodes CDR1 SEHNR and CDR2 FQNEAQ (reference sequence). The CDR3 spans 11 residues. The J gene is TRBJ1-2, the V gene TRBV7-9, with D hard to call. The specimen was PBMCs or T cells enriched from blood (not recorded which). This TCR was recovered from a woman in her fifties or sixties who had recovered from COVID-19. In nucleotides, the CDR3 is TGTGCCACCTTTACGGGTTGGGGCTACACCTTC. It is translated as CATFTGWGYTF.